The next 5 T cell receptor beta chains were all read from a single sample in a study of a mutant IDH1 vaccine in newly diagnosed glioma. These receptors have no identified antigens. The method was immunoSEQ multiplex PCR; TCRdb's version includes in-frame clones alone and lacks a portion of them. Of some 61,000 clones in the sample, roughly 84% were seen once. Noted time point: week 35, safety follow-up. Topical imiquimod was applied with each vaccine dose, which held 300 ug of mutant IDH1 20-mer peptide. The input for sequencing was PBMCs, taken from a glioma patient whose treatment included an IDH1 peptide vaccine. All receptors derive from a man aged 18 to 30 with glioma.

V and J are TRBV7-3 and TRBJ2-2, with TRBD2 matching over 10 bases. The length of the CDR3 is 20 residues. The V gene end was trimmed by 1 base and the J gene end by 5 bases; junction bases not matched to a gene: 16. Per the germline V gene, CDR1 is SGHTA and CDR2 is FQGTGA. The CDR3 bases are TGTGCCAGCAGCTTAATGTTTAATGGGCTAGCGGGAGCCGAGACCGGGGAGCTGTTTTTT. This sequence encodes CASSLMFNGLAGAETGELFF.

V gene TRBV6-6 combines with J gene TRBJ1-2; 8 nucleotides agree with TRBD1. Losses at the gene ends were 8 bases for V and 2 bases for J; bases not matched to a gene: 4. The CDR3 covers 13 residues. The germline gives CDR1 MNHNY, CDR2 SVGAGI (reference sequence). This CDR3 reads CASLRTGNYGYTF. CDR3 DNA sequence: TGTGCCAGCTTAAGGACAGGGAACTATGGCTACACCTTC.

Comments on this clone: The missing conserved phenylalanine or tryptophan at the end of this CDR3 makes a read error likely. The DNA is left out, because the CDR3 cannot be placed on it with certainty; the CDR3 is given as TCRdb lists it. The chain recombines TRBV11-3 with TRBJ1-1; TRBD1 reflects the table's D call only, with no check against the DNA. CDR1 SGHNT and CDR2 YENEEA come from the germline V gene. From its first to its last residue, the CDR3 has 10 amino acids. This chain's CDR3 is CASSFRCGQA.

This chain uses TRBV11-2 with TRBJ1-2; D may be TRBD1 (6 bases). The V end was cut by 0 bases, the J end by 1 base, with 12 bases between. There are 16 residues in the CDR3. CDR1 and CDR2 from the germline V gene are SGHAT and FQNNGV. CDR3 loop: CASSLERGNSNYGYTF. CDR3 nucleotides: TGTGCCAGCAGCTTAGAGAGGGGGAACAGTAACTATGGCTACACCTTC.

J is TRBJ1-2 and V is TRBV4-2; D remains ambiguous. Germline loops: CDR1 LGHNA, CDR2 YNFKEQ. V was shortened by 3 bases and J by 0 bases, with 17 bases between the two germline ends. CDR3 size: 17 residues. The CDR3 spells CASSQSLVEGTNYGYTF. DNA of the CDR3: TGTGCCAGCAGCCAGTCCCTCGTTGAAGGTACTAACTATGGCTACACCTTC.